The entry below describes one T cell receptor beta chain. Per the authors' pipeline: Quantification of nucleated cells was approximated via reference gene primer amplification. Measured with immunoSEQ multiplex PCR; TCRdb has only the in-frame clones, and not every one. The V and J calls and clone size come from that table; D and trimming were worked out from the DNA. Of about 96,000 clones in the sample, less than 85% are singletons; the top ten hold 17%. This specimen belongs to a study of blood T cell repertoires in COVID-19. Study-level information: Sources were T cells, B-cell-depleted T cells, or PBMCs; the material itself was cDNA or gDNA.

V shed 6 bases and J 1 base; nucleotides not matched to a gene: 3. This CDR3 spans 15 amino acids. From germline, CDR1 is LGHNT and CDR2 FRNRAP. The chain joins TRBV12-5 to TRBJ2-4; 10 bases are a match to TRBD1. The clonotype originates from a woman in her sixties with acute or convalescent COVID-19. Sequenced sample: peripheral blood. The CDR3 region has the DNA TGTGCTAGTGGGACAGGGGGCGCCGCCAAAAACATTCAGTACTTC. This encodes CASGTGGAAKNIQYF.